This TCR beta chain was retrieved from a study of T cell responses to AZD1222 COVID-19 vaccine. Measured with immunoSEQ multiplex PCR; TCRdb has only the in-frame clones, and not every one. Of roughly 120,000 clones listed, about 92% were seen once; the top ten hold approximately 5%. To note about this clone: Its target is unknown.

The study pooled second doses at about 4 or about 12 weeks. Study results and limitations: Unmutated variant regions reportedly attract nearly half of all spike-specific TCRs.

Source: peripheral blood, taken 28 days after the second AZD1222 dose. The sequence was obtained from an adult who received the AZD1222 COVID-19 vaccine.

The chain's CDR3 is CASSPALQSYEQYF. The CDR3, as DNA: TGTGCCAGCAGCCCAGCGCTACAGTCCTACGAGCAGTACTTC. The V and J genes are TRBV7-2 and TRBJ2-7; no clear D. This CDR3 is built from 14 residues. V lost 5 bases and J 1 base, leaving 12 bases between the germline ends. The germline V gene encodes CDR1 SGHTA and CDR2 FQGNSA.